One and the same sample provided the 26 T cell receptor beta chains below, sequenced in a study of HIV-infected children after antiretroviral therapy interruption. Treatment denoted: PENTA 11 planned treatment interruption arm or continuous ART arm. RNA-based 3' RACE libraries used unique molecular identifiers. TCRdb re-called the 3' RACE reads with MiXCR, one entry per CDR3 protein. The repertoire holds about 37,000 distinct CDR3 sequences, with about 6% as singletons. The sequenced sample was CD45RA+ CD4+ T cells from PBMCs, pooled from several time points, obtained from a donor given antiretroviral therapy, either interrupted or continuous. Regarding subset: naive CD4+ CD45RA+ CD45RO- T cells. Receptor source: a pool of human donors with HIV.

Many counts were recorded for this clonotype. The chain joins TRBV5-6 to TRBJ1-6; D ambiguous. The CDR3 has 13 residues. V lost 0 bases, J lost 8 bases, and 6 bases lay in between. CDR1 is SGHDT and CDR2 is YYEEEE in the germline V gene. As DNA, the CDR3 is TGTGCCAGCAGCTTGGTGACGGATTCACCCCTCCACTTT. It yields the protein CASSLVTDSPLHF. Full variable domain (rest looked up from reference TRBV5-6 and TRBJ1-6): DAGVTQSPTHLIKTRGQQVTLRCSPKSGHDTVSWYQQALGQGPQFIFQYYEEEERQRGNFPDRFSGHQFPNYSSELNVNALLLGDSALYLCASSLVTDSPLHFGNGTRLTVT.

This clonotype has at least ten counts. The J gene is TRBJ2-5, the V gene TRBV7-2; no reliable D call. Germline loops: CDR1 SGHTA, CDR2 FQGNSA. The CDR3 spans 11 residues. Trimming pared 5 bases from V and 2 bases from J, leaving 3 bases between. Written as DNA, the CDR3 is TGTGCCAGCAGCAAGCAAGAGACCCAGTACTTC. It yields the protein CASSKQETQYF.

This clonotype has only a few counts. CDR3 bases: TGTGCCAGCAGCCCCACTAGCGGGAGCTACAATGAGCAGTTCTTC. Protein: CASSPTSGSYNEQFF. The rearrangement joins TRBV5-6 to TRBJ2-1; 11 bases map to TRBD2. CDR1 and CDR2 from the germline V gene are SGHDT and YYEEEE. This CDR3 is built from 15 residues. V lost 4 bases to trimming and J lost 3 bases; unmatched junction nucleotides: 3.

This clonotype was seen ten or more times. The CDR3 DNA follows: TGTGCCAGCAGTTTAAAATTTGGGAGTGGGGTCGGGGAGCTGTTTTTT. Protein: CASSLKFGSGVGELFF. The chain links TRBV27 to TRBJ2-2, with a tentative D call TRBD2 (5 bases). Trimming took off 2 bases at V and 7 bases at J, with 17 bases between the two ends. CDR1 and CDR2 from the germline V gene are MNHEY and SMNVEV (reference sequence). This CDR3 has 16 residues.

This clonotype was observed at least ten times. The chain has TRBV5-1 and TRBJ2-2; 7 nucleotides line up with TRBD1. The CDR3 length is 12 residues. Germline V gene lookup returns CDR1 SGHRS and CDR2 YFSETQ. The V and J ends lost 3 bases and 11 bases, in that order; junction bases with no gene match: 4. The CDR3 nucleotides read TGCGCCAGCAGCTGGAGACAGGGAGAGCTGTTTTTT. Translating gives CASSWRQGELFF.

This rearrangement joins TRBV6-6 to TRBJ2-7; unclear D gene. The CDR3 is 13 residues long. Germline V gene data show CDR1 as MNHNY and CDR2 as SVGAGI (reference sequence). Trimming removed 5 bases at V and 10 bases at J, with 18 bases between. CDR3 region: CASSDYSSYEQYF. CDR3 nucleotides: TGTGCCAGCAGTGATTACAGCTCCTATGAACAGTACTTC.

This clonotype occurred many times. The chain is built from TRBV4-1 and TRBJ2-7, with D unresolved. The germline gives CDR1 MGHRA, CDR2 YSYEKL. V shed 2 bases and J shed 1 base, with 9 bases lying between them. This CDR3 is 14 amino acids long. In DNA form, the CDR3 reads TGCGCCAGCAGCCAACCGCTGAAGTCCTACGAGCAGTACTTC. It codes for CASSQPLKSYEQYF.

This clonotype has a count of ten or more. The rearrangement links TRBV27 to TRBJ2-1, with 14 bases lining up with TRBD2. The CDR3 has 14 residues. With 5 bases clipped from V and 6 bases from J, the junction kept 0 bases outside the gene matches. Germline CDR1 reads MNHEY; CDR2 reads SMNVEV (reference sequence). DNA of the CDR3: TGTGCCAGCAGTGGGACTAGCGGGAGCAATGAGCAGTTCTTC. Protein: CASSGTSGSNEQFF.

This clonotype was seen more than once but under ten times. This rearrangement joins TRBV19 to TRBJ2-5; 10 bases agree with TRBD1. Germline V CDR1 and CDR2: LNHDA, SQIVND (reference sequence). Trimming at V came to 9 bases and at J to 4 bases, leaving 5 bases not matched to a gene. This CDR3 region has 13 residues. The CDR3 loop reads CASADRGRETQYF. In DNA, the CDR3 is TGTGCCAGCGCTGACAGGGGGCGAGAGACCCAGTACTTC.

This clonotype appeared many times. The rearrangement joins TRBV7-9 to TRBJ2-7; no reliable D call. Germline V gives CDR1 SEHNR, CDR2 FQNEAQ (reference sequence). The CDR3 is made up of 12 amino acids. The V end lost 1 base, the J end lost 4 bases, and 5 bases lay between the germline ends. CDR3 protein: CASSLVGYEQYF. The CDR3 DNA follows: TGTGCCAGCAGCTTAGTGGGATACGAGCAGTACTTC.

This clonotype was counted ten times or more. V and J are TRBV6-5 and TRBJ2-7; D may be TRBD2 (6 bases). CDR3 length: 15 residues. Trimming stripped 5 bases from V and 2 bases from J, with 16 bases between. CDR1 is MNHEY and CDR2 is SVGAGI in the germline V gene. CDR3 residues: CASSRAGTHTYEQYF. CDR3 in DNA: TGTGCCAGCAGTCGGGCCGGGACTCACACCTACGAGCAGTACTTC.

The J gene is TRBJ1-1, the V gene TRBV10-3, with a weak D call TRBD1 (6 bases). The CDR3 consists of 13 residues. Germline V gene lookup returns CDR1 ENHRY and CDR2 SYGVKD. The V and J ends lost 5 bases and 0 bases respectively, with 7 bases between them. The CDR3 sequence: CAISKGVNTEAFF. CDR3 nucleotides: TGTGCCATCAGTAAGGGGGTGAACACTGAAGCTTTCTTT.

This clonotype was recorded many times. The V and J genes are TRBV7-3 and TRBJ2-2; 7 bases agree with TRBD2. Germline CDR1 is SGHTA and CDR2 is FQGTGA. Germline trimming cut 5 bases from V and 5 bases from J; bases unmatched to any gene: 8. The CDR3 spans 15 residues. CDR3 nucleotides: TGTGCCAGCAGCCCTACAACTAGCGTAACCGGGGAGCTGTTTTTT. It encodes CASSPTTSVTGELFF.

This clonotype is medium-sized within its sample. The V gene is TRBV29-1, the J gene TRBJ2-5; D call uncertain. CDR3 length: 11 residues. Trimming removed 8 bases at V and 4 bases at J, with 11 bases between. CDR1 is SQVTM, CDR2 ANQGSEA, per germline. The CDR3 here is CSSGPGETQYF. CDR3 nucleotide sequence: TGCAGCTCTGGTCCCGGAGAGACCCAGTACTTC.

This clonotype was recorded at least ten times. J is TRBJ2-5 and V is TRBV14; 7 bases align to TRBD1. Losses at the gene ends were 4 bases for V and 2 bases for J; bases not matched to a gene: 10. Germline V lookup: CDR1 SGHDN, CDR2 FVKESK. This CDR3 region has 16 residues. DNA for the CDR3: TGTGCCAGCAGCCTTTACCGGGACAGACTACAAGAGACCCAGTACTTC. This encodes CASSLYRDRLQETQYF.

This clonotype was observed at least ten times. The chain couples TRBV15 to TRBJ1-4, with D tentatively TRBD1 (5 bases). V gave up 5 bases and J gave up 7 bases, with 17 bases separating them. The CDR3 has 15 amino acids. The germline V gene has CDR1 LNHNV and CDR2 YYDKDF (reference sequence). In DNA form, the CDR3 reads TGTGCCACCAGCCTTAACCGGGGACGAAGTGAAAAACTGTTTTTT. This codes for CATSLNRGRSEKLFF.

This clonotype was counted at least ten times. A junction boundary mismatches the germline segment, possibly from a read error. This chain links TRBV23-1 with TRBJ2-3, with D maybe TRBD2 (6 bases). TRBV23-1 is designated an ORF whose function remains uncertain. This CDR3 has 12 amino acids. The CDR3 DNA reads TGTGCCAGCAGCCGGGACTGGGTCACCTTGTACTTT. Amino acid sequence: CASSRDWVTLYF.

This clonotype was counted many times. As DNA, the CDR3 is TGTGCCAGCAGCTTTCCGGGGACCTACAATGAGCAGTTCTTC. Encoded protein: CASSFPGTYNEQFF. The gene calls are TRBV7-2 and TRBJ2-1, with D perhaps TRBD2 (5 bases). V was clipped by 3 bases and J by 2 bases, with 8 bases between them. The CDR3 is 14 amino acids. Germline V gene sequence: CDR1 SGHTA, CDR2 FQGNSA. Drawing the rest from reference TRBV7-2 and TRBJ2-1, the complete variable domain is GAGVSQSPSNKVTEKGKDVELRCDPISGHTALYWYRQSLGQGLEFLIYFQGNSAPDKSGLPSDRFSAERTGGSVSTLTIQRTQQEDSAVYLCASSFPGTYNEQFFGPGTRLTVL.

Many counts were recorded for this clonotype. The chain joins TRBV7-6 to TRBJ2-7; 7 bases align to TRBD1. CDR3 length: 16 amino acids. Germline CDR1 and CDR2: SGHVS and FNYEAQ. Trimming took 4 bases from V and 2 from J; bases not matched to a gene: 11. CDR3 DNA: TGTGCCAGCAGCTCGACGACAGGGAAATCACCCTACGAGCAGTACTTC. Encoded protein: CASSSTTGKSPYEQYF.

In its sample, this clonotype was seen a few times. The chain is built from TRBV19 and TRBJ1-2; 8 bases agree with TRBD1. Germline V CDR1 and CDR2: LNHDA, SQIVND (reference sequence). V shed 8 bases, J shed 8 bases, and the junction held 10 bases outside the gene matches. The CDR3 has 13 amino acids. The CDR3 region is CASCRDRFFGYTF. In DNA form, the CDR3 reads TGTGCCAGTTGCCGGGACAGGTTTTTCGGCTACACCTTC.

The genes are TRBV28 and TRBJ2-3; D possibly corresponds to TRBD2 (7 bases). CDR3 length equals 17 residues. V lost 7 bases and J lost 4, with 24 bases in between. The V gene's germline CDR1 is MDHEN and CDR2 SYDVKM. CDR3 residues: CASTMGGAHIHADTQYF. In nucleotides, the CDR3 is TGTGCCAGCACCATGGGGGGGGCGCACATCCACGCAGATACGCAGTATTTT.

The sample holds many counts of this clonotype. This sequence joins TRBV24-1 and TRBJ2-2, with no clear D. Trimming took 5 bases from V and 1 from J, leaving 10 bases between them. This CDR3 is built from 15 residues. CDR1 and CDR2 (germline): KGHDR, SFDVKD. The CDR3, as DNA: TGTGCCACCAGTGCCGAGTCTTGGAACACCGGGGAGCTGTTTTTT. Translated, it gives CATSAESWNTGELFF.

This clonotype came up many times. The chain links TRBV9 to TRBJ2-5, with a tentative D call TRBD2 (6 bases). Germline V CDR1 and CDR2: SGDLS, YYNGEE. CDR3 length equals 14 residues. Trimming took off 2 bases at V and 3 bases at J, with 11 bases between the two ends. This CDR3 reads CASSVFAGKETQYF. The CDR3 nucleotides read TGTGCCAGCAGCGTGTTTGCGGGGAAAGAGACCCAGTACTTC.

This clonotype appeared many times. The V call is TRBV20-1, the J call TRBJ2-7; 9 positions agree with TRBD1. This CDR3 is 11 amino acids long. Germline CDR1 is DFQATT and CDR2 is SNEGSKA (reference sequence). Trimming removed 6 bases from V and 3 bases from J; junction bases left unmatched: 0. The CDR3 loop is CSAGQGYEQYF. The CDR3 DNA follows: TGCAGTGCGGGACAGGGCTACGAGCAGTACTTC.

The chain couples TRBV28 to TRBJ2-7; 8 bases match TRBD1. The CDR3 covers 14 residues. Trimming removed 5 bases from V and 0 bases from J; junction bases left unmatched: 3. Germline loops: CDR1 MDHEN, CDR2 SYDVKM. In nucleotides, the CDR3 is TGTGCCAGCAGTGGACAGGGCTCCTCCTACGAGCAGTACTTC. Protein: CASSGQGSSYEQYF. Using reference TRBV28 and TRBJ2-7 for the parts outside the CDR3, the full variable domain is DVKVTQSSRYLVKRTGEKVFLECVQDMDHENMFWYRQDPGLGLRLIYFSYDVKMKEKGDIPEGYSVSREKKERFSLILESASTNQTSMYLCASSGQGSSYEQYFGPGTRLTVT.

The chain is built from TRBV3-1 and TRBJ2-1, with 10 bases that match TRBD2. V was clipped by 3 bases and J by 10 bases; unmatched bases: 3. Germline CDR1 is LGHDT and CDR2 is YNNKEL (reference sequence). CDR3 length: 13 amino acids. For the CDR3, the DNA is TGTGCCAGCAGCCAGATAGCGGGAGGCGAGCAGTTCTTC. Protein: CASSQIAGGEQFF.